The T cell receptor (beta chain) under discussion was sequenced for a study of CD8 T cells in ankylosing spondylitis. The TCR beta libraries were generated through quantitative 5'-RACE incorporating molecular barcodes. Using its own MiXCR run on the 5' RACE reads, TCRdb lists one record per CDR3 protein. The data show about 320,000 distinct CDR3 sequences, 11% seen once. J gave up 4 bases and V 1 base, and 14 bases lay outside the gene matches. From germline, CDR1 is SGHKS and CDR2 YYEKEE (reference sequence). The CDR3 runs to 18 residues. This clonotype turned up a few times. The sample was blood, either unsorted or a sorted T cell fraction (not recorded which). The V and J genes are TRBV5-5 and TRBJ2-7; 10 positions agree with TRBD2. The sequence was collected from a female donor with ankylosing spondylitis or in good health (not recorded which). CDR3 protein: CASSLNYRTSGALYEQYF. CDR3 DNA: TGTGCCAGCAGCTTGAACTATCGCACTAGCGGGGCACTATACGAGCAGTACTTC.